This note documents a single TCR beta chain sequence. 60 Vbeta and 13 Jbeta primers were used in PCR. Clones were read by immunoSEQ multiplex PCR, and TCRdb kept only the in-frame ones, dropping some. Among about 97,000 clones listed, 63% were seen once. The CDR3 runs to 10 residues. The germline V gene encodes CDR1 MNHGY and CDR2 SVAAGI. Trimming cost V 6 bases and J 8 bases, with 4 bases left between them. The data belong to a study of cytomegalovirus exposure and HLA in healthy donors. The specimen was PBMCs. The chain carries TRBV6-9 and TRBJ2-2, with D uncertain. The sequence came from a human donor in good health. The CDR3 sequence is CASRAGELFF. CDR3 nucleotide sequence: TGTGCCAGCAGGGCAGGGGAGCTGTTTTTT.